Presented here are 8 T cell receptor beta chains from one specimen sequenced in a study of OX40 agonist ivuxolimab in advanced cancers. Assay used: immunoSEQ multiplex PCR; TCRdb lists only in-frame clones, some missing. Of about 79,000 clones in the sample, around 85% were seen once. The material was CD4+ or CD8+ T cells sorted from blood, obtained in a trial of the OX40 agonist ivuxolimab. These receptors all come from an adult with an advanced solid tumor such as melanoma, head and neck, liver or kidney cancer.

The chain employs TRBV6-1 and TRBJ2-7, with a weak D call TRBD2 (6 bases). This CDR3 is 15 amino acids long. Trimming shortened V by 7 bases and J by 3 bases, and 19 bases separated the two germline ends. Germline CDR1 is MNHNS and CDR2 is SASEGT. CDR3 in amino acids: CASIKGRYLLYEQYF. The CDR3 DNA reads TGTGCCAGCATCAAGGGGAGGTACCTTCTCTACGAGCAGTACTTC.

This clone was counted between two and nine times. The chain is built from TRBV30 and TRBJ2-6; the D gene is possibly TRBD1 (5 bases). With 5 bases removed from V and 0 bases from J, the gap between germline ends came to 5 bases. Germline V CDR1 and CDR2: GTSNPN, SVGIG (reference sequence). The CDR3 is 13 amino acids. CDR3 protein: CAWDSSGANVLTF. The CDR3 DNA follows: TGTGCCTGGGACAGCTCTGGGGCCAACGTCCTGACTTTC. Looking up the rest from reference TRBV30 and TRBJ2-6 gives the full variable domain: SQTIHQWPATLVQPVGSPLSLECTVEGTSNPNLYWYRQAAGRGLQLLFYSVGIGQISSEVPQNLSASRPQDRQFILSSKKLLLSDSGFYLCAWDSSGANVLTFGAGSRLTVL.

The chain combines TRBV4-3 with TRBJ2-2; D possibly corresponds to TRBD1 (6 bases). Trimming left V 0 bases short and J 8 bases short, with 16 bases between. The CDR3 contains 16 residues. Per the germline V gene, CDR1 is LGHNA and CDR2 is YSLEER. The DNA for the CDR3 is TGCGCCAGCAGCCAAGAGGTACAGGGTGGTGTAGGGGAGCTGTTTTTT. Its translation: CASSQEVQGGVGELFF.

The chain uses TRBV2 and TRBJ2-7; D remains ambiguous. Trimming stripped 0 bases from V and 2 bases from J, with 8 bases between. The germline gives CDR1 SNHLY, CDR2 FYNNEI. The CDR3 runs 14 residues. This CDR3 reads CASSEAVQTYEQYF. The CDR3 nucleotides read TGTGCCAGCAGTGAAGCGGTCCAGACCTACGAGCAGTACTTC.

The CDR3 sequence is CASSQIAQGTDTQYF. DNA for the CDR3: TGCGCCAGCAGCCAAATAGCGCAAGGCACAGATACGCAGTATTTT. The genes are TRBV4-1 and TRBJ2-3, with a tentative D call TRBD2 (5 bases). Trimming removed 2 bases at V and 1 base at J, with 10 bases between. The CDR3 extends over 15 amino acids. CDR1 and CDR2 from the germline V gene are MGHRA and YSYEKL.

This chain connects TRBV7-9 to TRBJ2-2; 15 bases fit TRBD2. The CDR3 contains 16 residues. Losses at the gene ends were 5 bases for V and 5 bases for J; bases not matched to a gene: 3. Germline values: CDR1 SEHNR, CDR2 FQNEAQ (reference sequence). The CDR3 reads CASSRGTSGRTGELFF. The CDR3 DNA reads TGTGCCAGCAGCCGGGGGACTAGCGGGAGGACCGGGGAGCTGTTTTTT.

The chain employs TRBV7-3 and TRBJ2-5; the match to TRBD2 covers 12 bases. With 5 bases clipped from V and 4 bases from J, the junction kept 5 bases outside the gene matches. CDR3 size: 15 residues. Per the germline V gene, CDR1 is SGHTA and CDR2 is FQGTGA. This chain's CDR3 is CASSRSTSGGETQYF. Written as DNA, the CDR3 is TGTGCCAGCAGCCGGTCGACTAGCGGGGGAGAGACCCAGTACTTC.

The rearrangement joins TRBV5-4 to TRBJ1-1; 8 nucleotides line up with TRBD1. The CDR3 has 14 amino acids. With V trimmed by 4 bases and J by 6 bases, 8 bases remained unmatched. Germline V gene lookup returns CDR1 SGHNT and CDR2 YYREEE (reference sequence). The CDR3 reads CASSGGQGLAEAFF. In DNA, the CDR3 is TGTGCCAGCAGCGGCGGACAGGGTCTGGCTGAAGCTTTCTTT.